Each of the 11 T cell receptor beta chains below was sequenced from the same sample in a study of T cells after yellow fever vaccination (dated by TCRdb to about 2019). Interpreted using the paper, the treatment or condition label stands for: live attenuated yellow fever vaccine strain. The library was made by 5' RACE. The sample was run on an Illumina HiSeq 2500. TCRdb reworked the public reads: Q25 trimming with fastp, MiXCR clone assembly, productive beta chains retained. Rows with one shared CDR3 protein collapse into an entry with the most common genes and DNA. The sample includes tens of thousands of distinct CDR3 sequences, with roughly 7.4% observed a single time. Roughly 33% of the sample is in the top ten clones. The starting material was CD8+ T cells sorted from PBMCs, obtained 4 to 6 days after the first yellow fever vaccination. The receptors were gathered from a man in his late teens or twenties who received the YFV17D yellow fever vaccine.

The J gene is TRBJ2-7, the V gene TRBV14, with TRBD2 matching over 8 bases. Germline V gives CDR1 SGHDN, CDR2 FVKESK. CDR3 length equals 13 residues. With V trimmed by 1 base and J by 4 bases, 0 bases remained unmatched. The CDR3 loop is CASSQGGGYEQYV. The CDR3 region has the DNA TGTGCCAGCAGCCAAGGCGGGGGGTACGAGCAGTACGTC.

This clonotype was counted a few times. The chain combines TRBV7-9 with TRBJ2-3; TRBD1 matches at 7 bases. Germline V CDR1 and CDR2: SEHNR, FQNEAQ (reference sequence). Losses at the gene ends were 8 bases for V and 3 bases for J; bases not matched to a gene: 11. The CDR3 runs to 15 residues. CDR3 loop: CASDEPGQPTDTQYF. CDR3 DNA sequence: TGTGCCAGCGACGAGCCGGGACAGCCAACAGATACGCAGTATTTT. Supplemented by reference TRBV7-9 and TRBJ2-3, the full variable domain reads DTGVSQNPRHKITKRGQNVTFRCDPISEHNRLYWYRQTLGQGPEFLTYFQNEAQLEKSRLLSDRFSAERPKGSFSTLEIQRTEQGDSAMYLCASDEPGQPTDTQYFGPGTRLTVL.

The CDR3 protein is CASSLVGTSSGELFF. In DNA form, the CDR3 reads TGTGCCAGCAGCTTAGTAGGGACTAGCAGCGGGGAGCTGTTTTTT. The chain uses TRBV7-6 and TRBJ2-2; TRBD2 agrees at 9 bases. Germline trimming cut 1 base from V and 7 bases from J; bases unmatched to any gene: 4. The CDR3 totals 15 residues. Germline CDR1 and CDR2: SGHVS and FNYEAQ.

Many counts were recorded for this clonotype. This rearrangement joins TRBV6-6 to TRBJ1-2, with unresolved D. With 5 bases removed from V and 2 bases from J, the gap between germline ends came to 6 bases. Germline assignment: CDR1 MNHNY and CDR2 SVGAGI (reference sequence). CDR3 length: 12 amino acids. The CDR3 DNA follows: TGTGCCAGCAGTAGCGGAAACTATGGCTACACCTTC. The encoded protein is CASSSGNYGYTF.

There are a few counts of this clonotype. This sequence joins TRBV5-4 and TRBJ2-3; D perhaps matches TRBD1 (6 bases). The CDR3 length is 18 residues. CDR1 and CDR2 from the germline V gene are SGHNT and YYREEE (reference sequence). Trimming removed 3 bases from V and 7 bases from J, with 27 bases in between. The CDR3 DNA sequence: TGTGCCAGCAGCTCGTTCGATGCCGGGACAAGGGGATGGTATACGCAGTATTTT. Amino acid sequence: CASSSFDAGTRGWYTQYF.

V gene TRBV4-1 combines with J gene TRBJ1-5; D uncertain. The CDR3 runs 12 residues. Germline-derived CDR1 and CDR2 are MGHRA and YSYEKL. Trimming pared 1 base from V and 10 bases from J, leaving 8 bases between. CDR3 region: CASSQAAGPQHF. CDR3 in DNA: TGCGCCAGCAGCCAAGCAGCGGGTCCCCAGCATTTT.

The genes are TRBV6-2 or TRBV6-3 and TRBJ2-7; TRBD1 is a possible D gene (6 bases). CDR3 size: 15 residues. The germline CDR1 and CDR2 sequences are MNHEY and SVGEGT. The ends were cut back, 4 bases at V and 3 bases at J, with 16 bases in the middle. Written as DNA, the CDR3 is TGTGCCAGCAGTTCAGGGGCCACTTACCACTACGAGCAGTACGTC. It translates to CASSSGATYHYEQYV.

This clonotype has just a few counts. The chain joins TRBV2 to TRBJ2-7, with 9 bases that match TRBD1. The CDR3 runs 13 residues. Trimming removed 4 bases from V and 3 bases from J; junction bases left unmatched: 1. Germline CDR1 and CDR2: SNHLY and FYNNEI. CDR3 nucleotide sequence: TGTGCCAGCAGTGGACAGGGGGTCTACGAGCAGTACGTC. Protein: CASSGQGVYEQYV.

The genes are TRBV2 and TRBJ2-5; D uncertain. The CDR3 sequence is 14 residues long. V was clipped by 8 bases and J by 1 base, with 14 bases between them. Germline values: CDR1 SNHLY, CDR2 FYNNEI. The CDR3, as DNA: TGTGCCAGCGAAAAAGGAGATCGCCAAGAGACCCAGTACTTC. Amino acids: CASEKGDRQETQYF.

This clonotype was observed many times. J is TRBJ1-2 and V is TRBV7-9, with 8 positions matching TRBD1. The CDR3 is made up of 13 amino acids. From germline, CDR1 is SEHNR and CDR2 FQNEAQ (reference sequence). V shed 5 bases and J 3 bases; nucleotides not matched to a gene: 2. The CDR3 protein is CASSGTGYYGYTF. The CDR3 DNA sequence: TGTGCCAGCAGCGGGACAGGCTACTATGGCTACACCTTC.

This clonotype has ten or more counts. CDR3 in amino acids: CASSQEGTPREQYF. CDR3 sequence (DNA): TGCGCCAGCAGCCAAGAGGGCACCCCACGGGAGCAGTACTTC. This rearrangement joins TRBV4-1 to TRBJ2-7; D remains unclear. V lost 0 bases to trimming and J lost 7 bases, with 13 bases between them. The CDR3 sequence is 14 residues long. Germline V CDR1 and CDR2: MGHRA, YSYEKL.